These T cell receptor beta chains were read from a single sample in a study of CD8 T cells in acute hepatitis C reinfection. TCRdb's table, derived via immunoSEQ multiplex PCR, lists solely in-frame clones and lacks some. The top ten hold 10% to 11% of the sample, which has fewer than 40,000 clones, 80% to 90% seen once. What was sequenced was naive CD8+ T cells from PBMCs. Source of these receptors: a young woman who spontaneously cleared hepatitis C infection. Each CDR3 is given with its conserved first and last residue. Fields, in order: V gene, J gene, D gene, clone size, CDR3 protein, CDR3 DNA. The D gene is left open where the match is weak. Clone size, where shown, is once, few, many, or a class for clones that have expanded.

TRBV27	TRBJ2-2	NA	few	CASFWSGELFF	TGTGCCAGCTTTTGGTCCGGGGAGCTGTTTTTT
TRBV14	TRBJ1-2	TRBD1	NA	CASSQVGGDGYTF	TGTGCCAGCAGCCAAGTAGGGGGCGATGGCTACACCTTC
TRBV7-9	TRBJ2-1	NA	NA	CASTDLGSADNEQFF	TGTGCCAGCACCGACCTAGGTAGCGCGGACAATGAGCAGTTCTTC
TRBV11-2	TRBJ2-3	NA	NA	CASSLGSLDTQYF	TGTGCCAGCAGCCTAGGGAGCTTGGATACGCAGTATTTT
TRBV9	TRBJ2-1	NA	once	CASSVDRSSYNEQFF	TGTGCCAGCAGCGTAGACAGGAGCTCCTACAATGAGCAGTTCTTC
TRBV15	TRBJ1-1	TRBD1	NA	CATSPRSDREIWTEAFF	TGTGCCACCAGCCCAAGGTCCGACAGGGAGATTTGGACTGAAGCTTTCTTT
TRBV10-1	TRBJ1-1	NA	NA	CASSESGTEAFF	TGCGCCAGCAGTGAGAGCGGCACTGAAGCTTTCTTT
TRBV7-3	TRBJ2-1	TRBD2	NA	CASSFAPSGYNEQFF	TGTGCCAGCAGCTTCGCGCCTAGCGGATACAATGAGCAGTTCTTC
TRBV2	TRBJ2-2	TRBD1	NA	CASSDRGLLTGELFF	TGTGCCAGCAGCGACAGGGGGCTCCTCACCGGGGAGCTGTTTTTT
TRBV27	TRBJ1-2	NA	NA	CASSLSYRDGYTF	TGTGCCAGCAGTTTATCCTACAGGGATGGCTACACCTTC
TRBV12-5	TRBJ2-4	NA	NA	CASGLVQEDPLAKNIQYF	TGTGCTAGTGGTTTGGTACAGGAGGACCCCTTGGCCAAAAACATTCAGTACTTC
TRBV27	TRBJ2-4	TRBD2	NA	CASRGALASGGLENIQYF	TGTGCCAGCAGGGGCGCTCTGGCTAGCGGAGGACTTGAAAACATTCAGTACTTC
TRBV6-1	TRBJ2-1	NA	NA	CASSMEVSYNEQFF	TGTGCCAGCAGTATGGAAGTCTCCTACAATGAGCAGTTCTTC
TRBV25-1	TRBJ2-1	NA	NA	CASSEFFMAPPDNEQFF	TGTGCCAGCAGTGAATTTTTTATGGCCCCTCCAGACAATGAGCAGTTCTTC
TRBV18	TRBJ2-7	NA	NA	CASSPPFKGSYEQYF	TGTGCCAGCTCACCACCATTTAAAGGCTCCTACGAGCAGTACTTC
TRBV27	TRBJ2-3	TRBD2	NA	CASSTRLAGGVDTQYF	TGTGCCAGCAGTACCCGACTAGCGGGAGGGGTAGATACGCAGTATTTT
TRBV25-1	TRBJ2-3	NA	NA	CASLAETTDTQYF	TGTGCCAGCTTAGCGGAGACCACAGATACGCAGTATTTT
TRBV27	TRBJ2-2	TRBD1	NA	CASSSGQGSHWGAVF	TGTGCCAGCAGTTCGGGACAGGGGTCTCACTGGGGAGCTGTTTTT
TRBV27	TRBJ2-1	NA	NA	CASSSKLGVLNEQFF	TGTGCCAGCAGTTCTAAGCTCGGGGTTCTGAATGAGCAGTTCTTC
TRBV27	TRBJ1-4	NA	few	CASSSRGDEKLFF	TGTGCCAGCAGTTCCAGAGGGGATGAAAAACTGTTTTTT
TRBV6-1	TRBJ2-7	NA	NA	CASRTDTSYEQYF	TGTGCCAGCAGGACCGACACCTCCTACGAGCAGTACTTC
TRBV7-9	TRBJ2-1	TRBD2	NA	CASTTGTSWNEQFF	TGTGCCAGCACCACCGGGACTAGCTGGAATGAGCAGTTCTTC
TRBV7-9	TRBJ2-7	NA	NA	CASSLSGDYEQYF	TGTGCCAGCAGCTTGAGTGGAGACTACGAGCAGTACTTC
TRBV11-1	TRBJ1-1	NA	NA	CASSLINEDTEAFF	TGTGCCAGCAGCTTGATTAATGAGGACACTGAAGCTTTCTTT
TRBV25-1	TRBJ2-1	NA	NA	CASSEFFAGFDNEQFF	TGTGCCAGCAGTGAATTCTTTGCAGGCTTCGACAATGAGCAGTTCTTC
TRBV11-3	TRBJ2-7	NA	NA	CASSIWREDYEQYF	TGTGCCAGCAGCATATGGCGCGAAGACTACGAGCAGTACTTC